These 8 T cell receptor beta chains were all obtained from the same sample, sequenced in a study of blood T cell repertoires in COVID-19. Here immunoSEQ multiplex PCR was the method, and the copy in TCRdb shows in-frame clones only, minus some. The sample gives 120,000 to 150,000 clones, approximately 80% of which show up once; more than 4% is in the top ten. Material for sequencing was peripheral blood. The receptor source for this set is a woman aged 45-65 years with acute or convalescent COVID-19.

The gene calls are TRBV3-1 (or the pseudogene TRBV3-2) and TRBJ1-2; TRBD1 matches 8 bases. The CDR3 runs 17 residues. From germline, CDR1 is LGHDT and CDR2 YNNKEL (reference sequence). V gave up 2 bases and J gave up 0 bases; unmatched junction bases: 8. The CDR3 loop reads CASSQSQGVRANYGYTF. The CDR3 DNA follows: TGTGCCAGCAGCCAATCACAGGGGGTCAGAGCTAACTATGGCTACACCTTC.

The V and J genes are TRBV3-1 (or the pseudogene TRBV3-2) and TRBJ1-2; D might be TRBD1 (5 bases). The CDR3 is 17 amino acids. Germline V gene sequence: CDR1 LGHDT, CDR2 YNNKEL (reference sequence). With 0 bases removed from V and 3 bases from J, the gap between germline ends came to 17 bases. CDR3 bases: TGTGCCAGCAGCCAAGATTGGTCAGGGTGGGCCGACTATGGCTACACCTTC. Translation gives CASSQDWSGWADYGYTF.

The gene calls are TRBV7-6 and TRBJ2-5; the D gene is possibly TRBD1 (7 bases). Germline assignment: CDR1 SGHVS and CDR2 FNYEAQ. V was pared by 5 bases and J by 5 bases, with 18 bases between. The CDR3 runs to 15 residues. The CDR3 spells CASSATEGAGETQYF. The CDR3 coding sequence is TGTGCCAGCAGCGCGACGGAGGGGGCGGGGGAGACCCAGTACTTC. Filled out from reference TRBV7-6 and TRBJ2-5, the complete variable domain reads GAGVSQSPRYKVTKRGQDVALRCDPISGHVSLYWYRQALGQGPEFLTYFNYEAQQDKSGLPNDRFSAERPEGSISTLTIQRTEQRDSAMYRCASSATEGAGETQYFGPGTRLLVL.

The gene calls are TRBV2 and TRBJ1-2; no clear D. Germline V gene data show CDR1 as SNHLY and CDR2 as FYNNEI. V was pared by 4 bases and J by 4 bases, with 19 bases between. The CDR3 runs 16 residues. The CDR3 DNA reads as TGTGCCAGCAGTGCCCACCTACCCATACGAAGCTATGGCTACACCTTC. Translated: CASSAHLPIRSYGYTF.

The rearrangement links TRBV28 to TRBJ2-4; TRBD1 agrees at 7 bases. With 5 bases clipped from V and 8 bases from J, the junction kept 12 bases outside the gene matches. Looked up from germline, CDR1 is MDHEN and CDR2 is SYDVKM. The CDR3 is made up of 15 amino acids. This CDR3 is CASSPRQGVIDIQYF. The CDR3 DNA follows: TGTGCCAGCAGTCCGCGACAGGGTGTTATAGACATTCAGTACTTC.

This clone showed up just a few times. The chain is built from TRBV6-1 and TRBJ1-6, with no clear D. V dropped 2 bases and J dropped 8 bases, with 7 bases sitting between them. Germline-derived CDR1 and CDR2 are MNHNS and SASEGT. The CDR3 sequence is 13 residues long. CDR3 region: CASSESEDSPLHF. The CDR3 DNA reads TGTGCCAGCAGTGAATCAGAGGATTCACCCCTCCACTTT.

The V call is TRBV20-1, the J call TRBJ1-5; D remains ambiguous. Between the trimmed V and J ends, which lost 5 bases and 9 bases, there was a span of 11 bases. The CDR3 is 11 residues long. The germline V gene encodes CDR1 DFQATT and CDR2 SNEGSKA (reference sequence). The CDR3 sequence is CSARAGGPQHF. CDR3 DNA: TGCAGTGCTCGGGCCGGAGGGCCCCAGCATTTT.

Written as DNA, the CDR3 is TGTGCCAGCAGCCAAGAGGCGGGGGAGTACACTGAAGCTTTCTTT. Encoded protein: CASSQEAGEYTEAFF. The chain couples TRBV4-2 to TRBJ1-1, with D possibly matching TRBD1 (5 bases). Germline V gives CDR1 LGHNA, CDR2 YNFKEQ. There are 15 residues in the CDR3. V dropped 0 bases and J dropped 3 bases, with 11 bases sitting between them.